Included here is one T cell receptor (beta chain) sequence, with context. Antigen: not known. These data come from a study of CXCR3-negative and CXCR3-positive naive CD8 T cells. General study results and limits: Partly lower CXCR3 expression followed cryopreservation, and most assays relied on fresh PBMCs. Memory CD8+ cells showed much lower diversity, while both naive subsets were comparably high. Relative to CXCR3-negative naive cells, CXCR3-positive naive cells had more hydrophobic TRB CDR3s.

The authors prepared UMI-labeled TRB cDNA libraries by 5' RACE. Using the 5' RACE reads, TCRdb records one entry per CDR3 protein without DNA. The sample is made up of about 150,000 distinct CDR3 sequences, and the top ten hold 0.4% to 0.5% of it. The sequencing sample was made of naive CXCR3+ CD8+ T cells from blood. Noted subset: CD45RO-CCR7+CD27+CD95- naive CD8+ T cells expressing CXCR3 (TNR3+). The source is a human donor in good health. Some clones in this sample may be carry-over from other donors' samples.

This chain's CDR3 is CSIPRGEKETQYF. V gene TRBV29-1 combines with J gene TRBJ2-5; TCRdb proposes TRBD1, but this gene call is untestable without DNA. Germline loops: CDR1 SQVTM, CDR2 ANQGSEA. CDR3 length: 13 residues.